This T cell receptor beta chain emerged from a study of tumor and adjacent non-tumor tissue in lung cancer. About the study: On average, productive TCRbeta reads reached about 4.17 million per sample. General study points: Compared with tumor, normal lung showed significantly lower TCR diversity.

A remark on this clonotype: No antigen is known for it.

Germline V gives CDR1 SGHAT, CDR2 FQNNGV. This CDR3 comprises 14 residues. Trimming took 8 bases from V and 1 from J; bases not matched to a gene: 8. The library came from three nested PCR rounds adapted from ARM-PCR protocols. From the multiplex PCR reads, TCRdb called clonotypes with MiXCR, one entry per CDR3 protein. The sample gives 78,000 or so distinct CDR3 sequences, roughly 80% of which show up once; roughly 14% is in the top ten. The template was RNA from unsorted bulk tissue. The chain is built from TRBV11-2 and TRBJ2-7, with TRBD2 matching 7 bases. Specimen: lung tumor tissue. This receptor was identified in a woman in her forties or fifties with non-small cell lung cancer. Written as DNA, the CDR3 is TGTGCCAGCCCTTGGGCTAGCGGTTCCTACGAGCAGTACTTC. Translated, it gives CASPWASGSYEQYF.